Below, one TCR beta chain is given with its context. The CDR3 spans 18 residues. Germline V gene data show CDR1 as SGHVS and CDR2 as FNYEAQ. V lost 5 bases to trimming and J lost 0 bases; unmatched junction nucleotides: 13. Treatment described: approximately 18 received Ad26.COV2.S at low or high dose, single or two shots; about 5 received placebo; per-sample allocation not given. After the first vaccine or placebo injection, samples were drawn on day 63. The data belong to a study of Ad26.COV2.S vaccination and SARS-CoV-2 variants. Clones were read by immunoSEQ multiplex PCR, and TCRdb kept only the in-frame ones, dropping some. The profile shows fewer than 400,000 clones, 85% to 90% of them singletons.

The rearrangement uses TRBV7-6 and TRBJ2-4; TRBD2 aligns across 7 bases. This clonotype was obtained from a person between 18 and 60 years old who received the Ad26.COV2.S COVID-19 vaccine or a placebo. Sequenced material: peripheral blood, taken in a trial of Ad26.COV2.S vaccine versus placebo. The CDR3 region has the DNA TGTGCCAGCAGCCGTACGGGGAGGGAGATCCTAGCCAAAAACATTCAGTACTTC. Translation: CASSRTGREILAKNIQYF.